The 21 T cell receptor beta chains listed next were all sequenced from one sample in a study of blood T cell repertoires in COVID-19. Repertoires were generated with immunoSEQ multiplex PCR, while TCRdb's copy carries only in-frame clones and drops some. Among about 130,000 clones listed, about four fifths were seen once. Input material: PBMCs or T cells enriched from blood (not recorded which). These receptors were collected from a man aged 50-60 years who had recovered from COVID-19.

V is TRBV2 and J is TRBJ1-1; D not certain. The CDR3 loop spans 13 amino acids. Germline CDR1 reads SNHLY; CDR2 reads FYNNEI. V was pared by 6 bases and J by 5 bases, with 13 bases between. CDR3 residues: CASSPESWTEAFF. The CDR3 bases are TGTGCCAGCAGCCCGGAGAGCTGGACTGAAGCTTTCTTT.

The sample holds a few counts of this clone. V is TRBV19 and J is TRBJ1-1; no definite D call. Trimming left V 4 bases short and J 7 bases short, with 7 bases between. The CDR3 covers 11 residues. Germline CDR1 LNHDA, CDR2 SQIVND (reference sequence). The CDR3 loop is CASSRSVEAFF. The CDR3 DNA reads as TGTGCCAGTAGTAGGTCAGTTGAAGCTTTCTTT.

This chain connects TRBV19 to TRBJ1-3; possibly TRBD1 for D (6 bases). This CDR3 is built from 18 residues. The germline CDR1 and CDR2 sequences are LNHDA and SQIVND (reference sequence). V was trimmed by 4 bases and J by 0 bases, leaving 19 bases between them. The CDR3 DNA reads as TGTGCCAGTAGTAACACCGGGACGAGGGGGAGCTCTGGAAACACCATATATTTT. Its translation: CASSNTGTRGSSGNTIYF.

The CDR3 nucleotides are TGTGCCAGCACCCCGACTAGCGGGCCAACAGATACGCAGTATTTT. Translating gives CASTPTSGPTDTQYF. This rearrangement joins TRBV28 to TRBJ2-3; TRBD2 agrees at 10 bases. From germline, CDR1 is MDHEN and CDR2 SYDVKM. CDR3 length: 15 residues. Losses at the gene ends were 7 bases for V and 3 bases for J; bases not matched to a gene: 7.

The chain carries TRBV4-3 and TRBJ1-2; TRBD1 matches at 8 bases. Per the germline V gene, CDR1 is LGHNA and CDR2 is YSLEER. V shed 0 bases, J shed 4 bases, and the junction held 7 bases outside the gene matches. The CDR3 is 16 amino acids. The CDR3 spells CASSQDRQGFLYGYTF. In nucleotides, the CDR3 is TGCGCCAGCAGCCAAGATAGACAGGGGTTTCTCTATGGCTACACCTTC.

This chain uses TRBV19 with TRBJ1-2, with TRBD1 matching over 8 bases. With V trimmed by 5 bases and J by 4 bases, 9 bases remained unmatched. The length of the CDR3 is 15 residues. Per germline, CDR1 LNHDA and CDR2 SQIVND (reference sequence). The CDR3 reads CASSRLAGTGYGYTF. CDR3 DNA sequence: TGTGCCAGTAGTCGCCTGGCGGGGACAGGCTATGGCTACACCTTC.

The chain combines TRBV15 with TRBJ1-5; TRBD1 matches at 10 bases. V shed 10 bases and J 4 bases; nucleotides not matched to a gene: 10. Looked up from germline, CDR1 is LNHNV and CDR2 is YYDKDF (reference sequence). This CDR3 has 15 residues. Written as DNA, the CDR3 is TGTGCCAGCGGGGATGGGACAGGGGTAAATCAGCCCCAGCATTTT. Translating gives CASGDGTGVNQPQHF.

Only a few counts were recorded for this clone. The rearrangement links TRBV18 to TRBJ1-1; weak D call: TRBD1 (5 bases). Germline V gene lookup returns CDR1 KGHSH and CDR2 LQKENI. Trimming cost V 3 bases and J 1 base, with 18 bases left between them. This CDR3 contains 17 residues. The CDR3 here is CASSPREGPLKNTEAFF. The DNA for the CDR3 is TGTGCCAGCTCACCCCGGGAGGGGCCCTTGAAGAACACTGAAGCTTTCTTT.

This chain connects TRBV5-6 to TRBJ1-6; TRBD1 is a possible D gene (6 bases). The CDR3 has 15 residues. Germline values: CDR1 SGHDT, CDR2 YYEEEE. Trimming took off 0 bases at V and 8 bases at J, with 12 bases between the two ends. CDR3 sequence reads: CASSLDRALDSPLHF. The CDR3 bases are TGTGCCAGCAGCTTGGACAGGGCCTTAGATTCACCCCTCCACTTT.

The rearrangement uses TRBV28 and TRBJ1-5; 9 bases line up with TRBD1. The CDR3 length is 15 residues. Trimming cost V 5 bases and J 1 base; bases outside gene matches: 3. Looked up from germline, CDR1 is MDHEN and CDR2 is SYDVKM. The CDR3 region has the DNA TGTGCCAGCAGTCTCGGACAGGGGAGCAATCAGCCCCAGCATTTT. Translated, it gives CASSLGQGSNQPQHF.

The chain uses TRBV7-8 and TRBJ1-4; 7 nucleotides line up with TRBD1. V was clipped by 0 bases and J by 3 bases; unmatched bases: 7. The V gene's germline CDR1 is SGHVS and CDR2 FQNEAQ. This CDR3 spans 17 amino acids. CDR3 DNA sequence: TGTGCCAGCAGCTTAGCTATAAGACAGGGACCTAATGAAAAACTGTTTTTT. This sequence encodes CASSLAIRQGPNEKLFF.

In DNA form, the CDR3 reads TGTGCCAGCACCACAGGGGTAACTGAAGCTTTCTTT. Translating it yields CASTTGVTEAFF. The chain couples TRBV12-3 or TRBV12-4 to TRBJ1-1, with 7 nucleotides matching TRBD1. J gave up 5 bases and V 7 bases, and 4 bases lay outside the gene matches. CDR3 length: 12 amino acids.

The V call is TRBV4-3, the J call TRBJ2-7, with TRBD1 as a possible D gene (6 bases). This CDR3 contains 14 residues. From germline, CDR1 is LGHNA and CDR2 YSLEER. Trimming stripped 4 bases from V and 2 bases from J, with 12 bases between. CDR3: CASSRATGTYEQYF. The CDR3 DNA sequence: TGCGCCAGCAGCCGAGCGACAGGAACCTACGAGCAGTACTTC.

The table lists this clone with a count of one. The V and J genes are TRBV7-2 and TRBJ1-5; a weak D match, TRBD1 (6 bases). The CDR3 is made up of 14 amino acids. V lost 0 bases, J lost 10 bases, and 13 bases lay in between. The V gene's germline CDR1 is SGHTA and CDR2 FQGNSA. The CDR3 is CASSLAGTKGPQHF. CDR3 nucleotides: TGTGCCAGCAGCTTAGCCGGGACAAAGGGACCCCAGCATTTT. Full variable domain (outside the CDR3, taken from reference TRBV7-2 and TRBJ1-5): GAGVSQSPSNKVTEKGKDVELRCDPISGHTALYWYRQSLGQGLEFLIYFQGNSAPDKSGLPSDRFSAERTGGSVSTLTIQRTQQEDSAVYLCASSLAGTKGPQHFGDGTRLSIL.

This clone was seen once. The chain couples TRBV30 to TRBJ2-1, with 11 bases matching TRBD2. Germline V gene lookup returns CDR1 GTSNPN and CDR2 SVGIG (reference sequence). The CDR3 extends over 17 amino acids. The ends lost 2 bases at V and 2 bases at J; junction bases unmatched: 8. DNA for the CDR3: TGTGCCTGGAGTCCTACTTCGGGACTAGCGGCCTACAATGAGCAGTTCTTC. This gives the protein CAWSPTSGLAAYNEQFF.

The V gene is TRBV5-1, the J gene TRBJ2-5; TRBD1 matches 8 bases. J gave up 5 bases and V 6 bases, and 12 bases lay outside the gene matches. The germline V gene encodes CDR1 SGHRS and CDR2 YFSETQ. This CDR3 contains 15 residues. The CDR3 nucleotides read TGCGCCAGCACGTCCCTCCCAGGGGGCGCGGAGACCCAGTACTTC. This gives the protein CASTSLPGGAETQYF.

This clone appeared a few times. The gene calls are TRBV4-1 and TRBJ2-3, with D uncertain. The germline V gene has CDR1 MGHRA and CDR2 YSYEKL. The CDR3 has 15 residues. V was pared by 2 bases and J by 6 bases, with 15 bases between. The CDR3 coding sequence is TGCGCCAGCAGCCAACTTATACTTCGCCCGGATACGCAGTATTTT. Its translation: CASSQLILRPDTQYF.

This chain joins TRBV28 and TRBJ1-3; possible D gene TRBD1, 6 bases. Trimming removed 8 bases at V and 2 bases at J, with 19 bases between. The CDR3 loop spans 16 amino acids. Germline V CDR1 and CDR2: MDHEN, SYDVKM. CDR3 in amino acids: CASADHTGTTGNTIYF. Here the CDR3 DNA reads TGTGCCAGCGCAGACCATACAGGGACGACTGGAAACACCATATATTTT.

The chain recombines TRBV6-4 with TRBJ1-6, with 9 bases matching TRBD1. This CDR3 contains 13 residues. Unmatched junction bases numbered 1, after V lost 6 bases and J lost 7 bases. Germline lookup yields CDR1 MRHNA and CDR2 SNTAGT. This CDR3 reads CASRGQGNSPLHF. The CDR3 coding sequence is TGTGCCAGCAGAGGACAGGGGAATTCACCCCTCCACTTT.

CDR3 nucleotide sequence: TGTGCCAGCAGTGAGTTACGTCGGGGGATGAACACTGAAGCTTTCTTT. Translation gives CASSELRRGMNTEAFF. V usage is TRBV2 and J usage is TRBJ1-1; D might be TRBD1 (5 bases). With 3 bases removed from V and 0 bases from J, the gap between germline ends came to 14 bases. The CDR3 spans 16 residues. CDR1 is SNHLY, CDR2 FYNNEI, per germline.

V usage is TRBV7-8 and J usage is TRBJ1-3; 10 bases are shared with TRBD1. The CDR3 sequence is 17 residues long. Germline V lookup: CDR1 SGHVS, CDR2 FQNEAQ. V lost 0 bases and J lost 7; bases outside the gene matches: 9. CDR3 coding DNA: TGTGCCAGCAGCTTAGCGGGAGGGACAGGGGACGGTAACACCATATATTTT. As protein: CASSLAGGTGDGNTIYF.